Reported below is one TCR beta chain. Its antigen is unknown. One entry per CDR3 protein, without DNA, is what TCRdb gives after re-calling the 5' RACE reads. This table lists roughly 380,000 distinct CDR3 sequences. The data are from a study of T cells expressing NK-cell markers. The CDR3 has 14 residues. Germline V gene sequence: CDR1 LGHDT, CDR2 YNNKEL (reference sequence). Study results and limitations: Dominant NKG2C+ clonotypes accounted for about 1.0-8% of CD8+ T cells in six or seven donors.

The genes are TRBV3-1 and TRBJ2-2. The clonotype comes from a man aged 18-75 years in good health. Sequenced input: blood T cells: a sorted CD56 or NKG2C T cell subset, CD4+ or CD8+ T cells, or bulk PBMC T cells (not recorded which). The CDR3 reads CASSRRSVTGELFF.